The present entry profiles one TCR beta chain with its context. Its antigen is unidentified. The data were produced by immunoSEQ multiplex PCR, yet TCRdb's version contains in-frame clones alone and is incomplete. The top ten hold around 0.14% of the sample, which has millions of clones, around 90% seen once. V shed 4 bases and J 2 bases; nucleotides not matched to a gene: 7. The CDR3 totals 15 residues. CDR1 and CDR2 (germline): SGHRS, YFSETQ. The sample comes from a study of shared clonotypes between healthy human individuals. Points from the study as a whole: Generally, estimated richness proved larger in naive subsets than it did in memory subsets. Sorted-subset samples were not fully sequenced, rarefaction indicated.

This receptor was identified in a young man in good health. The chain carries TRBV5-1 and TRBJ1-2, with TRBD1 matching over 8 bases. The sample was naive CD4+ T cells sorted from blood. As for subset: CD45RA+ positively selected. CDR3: CASSGGQGKNYGYTF. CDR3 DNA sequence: TGCGCCAGCAGCGGCGGACAGGGCAAGAACTATGGCTACACCTTC.